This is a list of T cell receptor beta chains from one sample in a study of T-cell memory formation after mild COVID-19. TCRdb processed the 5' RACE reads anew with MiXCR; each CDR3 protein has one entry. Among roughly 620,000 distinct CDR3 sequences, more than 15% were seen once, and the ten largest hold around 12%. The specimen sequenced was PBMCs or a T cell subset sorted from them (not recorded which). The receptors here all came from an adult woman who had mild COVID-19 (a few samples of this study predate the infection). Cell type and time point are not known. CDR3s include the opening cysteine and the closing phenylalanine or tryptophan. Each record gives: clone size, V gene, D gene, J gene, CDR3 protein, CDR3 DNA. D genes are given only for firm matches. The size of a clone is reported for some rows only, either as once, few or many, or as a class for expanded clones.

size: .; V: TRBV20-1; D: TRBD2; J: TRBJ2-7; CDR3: CSARVAGVYEQYF; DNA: TGCAGTGCTAGAGTAGCGGGAGTCTACGAGCAGTACTTC
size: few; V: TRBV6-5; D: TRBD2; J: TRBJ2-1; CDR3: CASSYRGSGRDYNEQFF; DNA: TGTGCCAGCAGTTACCGGGGTAGCGGGAGGGACTACAATGAGCAGTTCTTC
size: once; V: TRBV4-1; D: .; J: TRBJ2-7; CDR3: CASSQEITRAYEQYF; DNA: TGCGCCAGCAGCCAAGAAATTACCCGGGCCTACGAGCAGTACTTC
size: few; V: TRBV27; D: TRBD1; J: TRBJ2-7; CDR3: CASSRGGDRGKYEQYF; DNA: TGTGCCAGCAGTCGAGGGGGGGACAGGGGAAAATACGAGCAGTACTTC
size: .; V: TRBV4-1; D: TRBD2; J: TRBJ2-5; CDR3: CASSAAGRGGLRTQYF; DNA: TGCGCCAGCAGCGCGGCAGGGCGGGGGGGCCTTAGGACCCAGTACTTC
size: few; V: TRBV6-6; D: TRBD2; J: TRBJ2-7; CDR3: CASSPSGGESYEQYF; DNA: TGTGCCAGCAGTCCCAGTGGGGGGGAGTCCTACGAGCAGTACTTC
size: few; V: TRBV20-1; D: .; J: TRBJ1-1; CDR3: CSAREGGSNTEAFF; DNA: TGCAGTGCTAGAGAGGGGGGGTCGAACACTGAAGCTTTCTTT
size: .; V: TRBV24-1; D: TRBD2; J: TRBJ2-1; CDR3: CATSDFSSGSNEQFF; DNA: TGTGCCACCAGTGATTTCTCTAGCGGGAGCAATGAGCAGTTCTTC
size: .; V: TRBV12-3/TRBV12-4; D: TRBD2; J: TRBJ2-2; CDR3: CASSLRGPAGGTGEPFF; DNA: TGTGCCAGCAGCCTACGGGGTCCAGCGGGGGGGACCGGGGAGCCGTTTTTT
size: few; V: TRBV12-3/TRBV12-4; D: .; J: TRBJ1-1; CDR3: CASSLSGKAFF; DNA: TGTGCCAGCAGTTTGTCTGGTAAAGCTTTCTTT
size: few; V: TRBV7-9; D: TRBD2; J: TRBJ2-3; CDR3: CASSMNLAGSAGDTQYF; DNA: TGTGCCAGCAGCATGAACCTAGCGGGTTCCGCCGGAGATACGCAGTATTTT
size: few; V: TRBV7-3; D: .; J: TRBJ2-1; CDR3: CASSLAGKDNEQFF; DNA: TGTGCCAGCAGCTTAGCGGGGAAAGACAATGAGCAGTTCTTC
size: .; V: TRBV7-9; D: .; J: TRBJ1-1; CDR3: CASSLGGPGNTEAFF; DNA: TGTGCCAGCAGCTTGGGGGGACCGGGGAACACTGAAGCTTTCTTT
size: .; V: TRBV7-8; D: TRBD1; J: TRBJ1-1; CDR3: CASSLAYRGRNTEAFF; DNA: TGTGCCAGCAGCTTAGCCTACAGGGGTCGGAACACTGAAGCTTTCTTT
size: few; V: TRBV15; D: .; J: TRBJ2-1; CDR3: CATSTPPYNEQFF; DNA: TGTGCCACCAGCACCCCCCCCTACAATGAGCAGTTCTTC
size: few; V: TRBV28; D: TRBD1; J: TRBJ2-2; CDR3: CASSSPSTGGVMTGELFF; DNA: TGTGCCAGCAGTTCGCCAAGTACAGGGGGAGTGATGACCGGGGAGCTGTTTTTT
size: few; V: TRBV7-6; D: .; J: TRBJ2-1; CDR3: CASSLRTAGYNEQFF; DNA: TGTGCCAGCAGCTTAAGGACCGCTGGGTACAATGAGCAGTTCTTC
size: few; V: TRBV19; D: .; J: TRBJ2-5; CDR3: CASSITGKETQYF; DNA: TGTGCCAGTAGTATTACTGGTAAAGAGACCCAGTACTTC
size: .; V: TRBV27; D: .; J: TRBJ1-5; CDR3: CASSLWLGQPQHF; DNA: TGTGCCAGCAGTTTATGGTTGGGACAGCCCCAGCATTTT
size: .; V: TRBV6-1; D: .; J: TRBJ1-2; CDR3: CASSPRVIYGYTF; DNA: TGTGCCAGCAGCCCCAGGGTTATCTATGGCTACACCTTC
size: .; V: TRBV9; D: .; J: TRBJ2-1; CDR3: CASSVGFQSAYNEQFF; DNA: TGTGCCAGCAGCGTAGGATTCCAGTCGGCCTACAATGAGCAGTTCTTC
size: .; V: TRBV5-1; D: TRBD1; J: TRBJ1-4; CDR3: CASSLGTGLEGATNEKLFF; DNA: TGCGCCAGCAGCCTGGGGACAGGGTTAGAGGGAGCAACTAATGAAAAACTGTTTTTT
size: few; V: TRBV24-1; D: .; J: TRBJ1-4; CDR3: CATSSGGRTNEKLFF; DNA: TGTGCCACCAGCTCCGGGGGCCGGACTAATGAAAAACTGTTTTTT
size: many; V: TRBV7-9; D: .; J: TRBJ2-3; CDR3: CASSLAPSWAMGKDTDTQYF; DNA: TGTGCCAGCAGCTTAGCCCCTAGCTGGGCGATGGGGAAAGACACAGATACGCAGTATTTT
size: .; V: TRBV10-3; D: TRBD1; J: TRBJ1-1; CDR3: CAISRDRVTEAFF; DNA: TGTGCCATCAGTCGAGACAGGGTTACTGAAGCTTTCTTT
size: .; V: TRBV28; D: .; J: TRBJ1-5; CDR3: CASSFIGQMRDQPQHF; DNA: TGTGCCAGCAGTTTCATCGGACAAATGCGGGATCAGCCCCAGCATTTT
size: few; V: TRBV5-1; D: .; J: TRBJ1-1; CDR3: CASSLALGLGSEAFF; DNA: TGCGCCAGCAGCTTGGCCTTGGGATTGGGGTCTGAAGCTTTCTTT
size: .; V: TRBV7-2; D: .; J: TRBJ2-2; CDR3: CASSPRQMRRGELFF; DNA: TGTGCCAGCAGCCCCAGACAGATGCGGCGTGGGGAGCTGTTTTTT
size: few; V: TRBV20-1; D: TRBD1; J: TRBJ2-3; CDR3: CSARIRTGSTDTQYF; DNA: TGCAGTGCTAGAATTCGGACAGGGAGCACAGATACGCAGTATTTT
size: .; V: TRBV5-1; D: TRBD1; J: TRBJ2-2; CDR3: CASSPEWTGNTGELFF; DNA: TGCGCCAGCAGCCCAGAGTGGACAGGCAACACCGGGGAGCTGTTTTTT
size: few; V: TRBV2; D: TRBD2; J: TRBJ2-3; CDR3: CASVASGSTDTQYF; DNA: TGTGCCAGCGTTGCTAGCGGGAGCACAGATACGCAGTATTTT
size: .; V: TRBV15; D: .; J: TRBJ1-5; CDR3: CATSRDPLSNQPQHF; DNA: TGTGCCACCAGCAGAGATCCGCTAAGCAATCAGCCCCAGCATTTT
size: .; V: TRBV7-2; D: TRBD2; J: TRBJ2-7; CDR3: CASSPSAGGLGAREQYF; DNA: TGTGCCAGCAGCCCCTCGGCGGGGGGACTAGGAGCGCGCGAGCAGTACTTC
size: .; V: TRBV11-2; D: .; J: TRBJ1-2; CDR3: CASTPGFNYGYTF; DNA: TGTGCCAGCACCCCTGGATTCAACTATGGCTACACCTTC
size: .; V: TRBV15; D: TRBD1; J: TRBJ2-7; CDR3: CATSGGQAYEQYF; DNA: TGTGCCACCAGCGGGGGACAGGCCTACGAGCAGTACTTC
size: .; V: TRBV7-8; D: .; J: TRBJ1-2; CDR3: CASSLKVRGRVNYGYTF; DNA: TGTGCCAGCAGCTTAAAGGTCCGGGGCAGGGTTAACTATGGCTACACCTTC
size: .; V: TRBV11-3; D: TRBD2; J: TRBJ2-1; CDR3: CASSARTRGDEQFF; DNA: TGTGCCAGCAGCGCCAGGACTAGGGGCGATGAGCAGTTCTTC
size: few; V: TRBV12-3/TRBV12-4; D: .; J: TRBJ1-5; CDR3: CASSFGQGGAQPQHF; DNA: TGTGCCAGCAGTTTCGGGCAGGGAGGGGCTCAGCCCCAGCATTTT
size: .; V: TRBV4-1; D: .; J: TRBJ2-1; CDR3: CASSHPRDQQFF; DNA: TGCGCCAGCAGCCACCCCCGGGACCAGCAGTTCTTC
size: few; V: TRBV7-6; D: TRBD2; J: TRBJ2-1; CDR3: CASSLLRNRSPSGTNEQFF; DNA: TGTGCCAGCAGCTTATTGCGGAACCGGAGTCCTAGCGGGACCAATGAGCAGTTCTTC
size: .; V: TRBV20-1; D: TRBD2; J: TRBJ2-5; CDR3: CSAWTSGGAQLRETQYF; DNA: TGCAGTGCTTGGACTAGCGGGGGGGCCCAGTTACGAGAGACCCAGTACTTC
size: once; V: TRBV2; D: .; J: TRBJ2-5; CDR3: CASSEQGSYETQYF; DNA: TGTGCCAGCAGTGAACAGGGAAGTTACGAGACCCAGTACTTC
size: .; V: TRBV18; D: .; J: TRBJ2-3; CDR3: CASSRRDGSRFTDTQYF; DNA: TGTGCCAGCTCACGACGGGACGGCTCTCGGTTCACAGATACGCAGTATTTT
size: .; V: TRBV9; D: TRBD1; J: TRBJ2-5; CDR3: CASSDRGRIKETQYF; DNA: TGTGCCAGCAGCGACAGGGGGCGGATAAAAGAGACCCAGTACTTC
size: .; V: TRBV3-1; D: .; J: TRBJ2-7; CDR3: CASSQGGKNEQYF; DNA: TGTGCCAGCAGCCAAGGAGGGAAAAACGAGCAGTACTTC
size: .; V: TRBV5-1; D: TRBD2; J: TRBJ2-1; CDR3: CASRASGVSYNEQFF; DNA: TGCGCCAGCAGGGCAAGCGGGGTCTCCTACAATGAGCAGTTCTTC